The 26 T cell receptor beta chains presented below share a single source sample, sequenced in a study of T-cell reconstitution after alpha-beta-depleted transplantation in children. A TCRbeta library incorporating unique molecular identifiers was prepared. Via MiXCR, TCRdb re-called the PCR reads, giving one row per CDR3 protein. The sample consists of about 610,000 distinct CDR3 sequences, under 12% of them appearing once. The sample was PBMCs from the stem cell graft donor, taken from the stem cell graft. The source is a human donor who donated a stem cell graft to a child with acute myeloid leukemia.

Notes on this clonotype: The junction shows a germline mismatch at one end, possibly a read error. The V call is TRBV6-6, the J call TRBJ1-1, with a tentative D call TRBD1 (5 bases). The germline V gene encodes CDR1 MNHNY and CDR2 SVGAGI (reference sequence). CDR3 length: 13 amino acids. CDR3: CASSDRGNTEAYF. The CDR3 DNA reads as TGTGCCAGCAGTGACCGGGGGAACACTGAAGCTTACTTT.

In nucleotides, the CDR3 is TGTGCCAGCAGTTCGCAACAGGGCCCTAAGCATTTT. As protein: CASSSQQGPKHF. This chain joins TRBV12-3 or TRBV12-4 and TRBJ1-5, with D perhaps matching TRBD1 (6 bases). This CDR3 contains 12 residues. The V gene lost 4 bases and the J gene lost 14 bases, with 15 bases spanning the gap.

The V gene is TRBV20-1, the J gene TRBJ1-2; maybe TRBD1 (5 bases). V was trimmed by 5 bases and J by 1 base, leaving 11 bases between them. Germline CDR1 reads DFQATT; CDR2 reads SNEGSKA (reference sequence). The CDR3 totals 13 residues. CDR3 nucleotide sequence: TGCAGTGCTTCCCGGAGGGGTAACTATGGCTACACCTTC. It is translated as CSASRRGNYGYTF.

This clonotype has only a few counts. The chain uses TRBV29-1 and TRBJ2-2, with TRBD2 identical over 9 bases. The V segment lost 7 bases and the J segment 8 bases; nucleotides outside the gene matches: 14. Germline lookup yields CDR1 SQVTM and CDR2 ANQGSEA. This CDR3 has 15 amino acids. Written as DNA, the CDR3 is TGCAGCGCCCTGGGCGGGAGGGGGATTCCGGGGGAGCTGTTTTTT. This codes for CSALGGRGIPGELFF.

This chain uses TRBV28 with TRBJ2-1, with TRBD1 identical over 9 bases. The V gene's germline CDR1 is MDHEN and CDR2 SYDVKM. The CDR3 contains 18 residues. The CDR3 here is CVSHPGQGKSVSRSEQFF. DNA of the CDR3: TGTGTAAGCCACCCGGGACAGGGCAAATCGGTATCGCGATCTGAGCAGTTCTTC.

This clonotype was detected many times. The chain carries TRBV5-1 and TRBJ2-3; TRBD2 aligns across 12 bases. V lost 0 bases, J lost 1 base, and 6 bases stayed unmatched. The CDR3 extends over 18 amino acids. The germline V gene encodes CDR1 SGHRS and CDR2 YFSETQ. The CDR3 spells CASSLGLAGDFGTDTQYF. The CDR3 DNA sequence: TGCGCCAGCAGCTTGGGACTAGCGGGAGATTTCGGCACAGATACGCAGTATTTT.

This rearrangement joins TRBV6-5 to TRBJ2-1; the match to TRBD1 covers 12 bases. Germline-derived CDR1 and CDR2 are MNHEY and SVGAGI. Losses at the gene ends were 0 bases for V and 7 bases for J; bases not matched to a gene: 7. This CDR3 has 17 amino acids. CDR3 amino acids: CASSYSKGQGARNEQFF. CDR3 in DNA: TGTGCCAGCAGTTACTCGAAGGGACAGGGGGCGCGGAATGAGCAGTTCTTC.

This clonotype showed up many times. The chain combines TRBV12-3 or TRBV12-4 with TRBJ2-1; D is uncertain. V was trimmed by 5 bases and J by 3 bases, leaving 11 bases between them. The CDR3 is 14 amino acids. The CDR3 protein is CASSVGQVYNEQFF. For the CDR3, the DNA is TGTGCCAGCAGTGTAGGGCAGGTCTACAATGAGCAGTTCTTC.

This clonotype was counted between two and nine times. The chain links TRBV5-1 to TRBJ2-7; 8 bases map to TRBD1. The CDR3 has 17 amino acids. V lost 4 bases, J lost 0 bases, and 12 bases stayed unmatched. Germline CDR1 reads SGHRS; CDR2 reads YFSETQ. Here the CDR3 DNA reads TGCGCCAGCAGCCCACAACCACAGGGGGGTTACTCCTACGAGCAGTACTTC. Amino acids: CASSPQPQGGYSYEQYF.

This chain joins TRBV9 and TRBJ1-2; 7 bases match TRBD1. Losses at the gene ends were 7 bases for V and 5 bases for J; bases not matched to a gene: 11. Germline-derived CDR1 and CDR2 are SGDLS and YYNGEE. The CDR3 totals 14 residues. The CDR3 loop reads CASADQGGRYGYTF. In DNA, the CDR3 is TGTGCCAGCGCCGACCAGGGGGGGCGTTATGGCTACACCTTC.

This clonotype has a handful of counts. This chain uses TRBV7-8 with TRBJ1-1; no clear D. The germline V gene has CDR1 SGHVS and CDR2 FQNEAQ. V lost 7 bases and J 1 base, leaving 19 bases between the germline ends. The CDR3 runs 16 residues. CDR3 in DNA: TGTGCCAGCACCGATGGGGTAGCGCTGTGGAACACTGAAGCTTTCTTT. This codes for CASTDGVALWNTEAFF.

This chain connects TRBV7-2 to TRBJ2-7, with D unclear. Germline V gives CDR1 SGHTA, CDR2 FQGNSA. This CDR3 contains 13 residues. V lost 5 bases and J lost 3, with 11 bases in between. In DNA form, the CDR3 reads TGTGCCAGCAGCCAGGCGGATTTCTACGAGCAGTACTTC. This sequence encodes CASSQADFYEQYF.

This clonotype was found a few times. The CDR3 DNA follows: TGTGCCAGCAGCCGAAATCAGCCCCAGCATTTT. It codes for CASSRNQPQHF. V is TRBV12-3 or TRBV12-4 and J is TRBJ1-5; D ambiguous. There are 11 residues in the CDR3. V was shortened by 6 bases and J by 4 bases, with 4 bases between the two germline ends.

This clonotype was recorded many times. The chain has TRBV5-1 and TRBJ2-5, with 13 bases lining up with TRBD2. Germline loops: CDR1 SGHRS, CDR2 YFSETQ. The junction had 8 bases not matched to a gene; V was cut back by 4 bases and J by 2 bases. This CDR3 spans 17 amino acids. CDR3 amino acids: CASSPRTSGSHQETQYF. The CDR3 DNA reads TGCGCCAGCAGCCCCCGGACTAGCGGGAGCCATCAAGAGACCCAGTACTTC.

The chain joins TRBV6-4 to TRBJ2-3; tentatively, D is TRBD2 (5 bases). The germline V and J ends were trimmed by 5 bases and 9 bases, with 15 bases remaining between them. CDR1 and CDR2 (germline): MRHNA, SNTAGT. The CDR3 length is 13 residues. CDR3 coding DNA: TGTGCCAGCAGTAAGACGGGGATTCTCACGCAGTATTTT. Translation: CASSKTGILTQYF.

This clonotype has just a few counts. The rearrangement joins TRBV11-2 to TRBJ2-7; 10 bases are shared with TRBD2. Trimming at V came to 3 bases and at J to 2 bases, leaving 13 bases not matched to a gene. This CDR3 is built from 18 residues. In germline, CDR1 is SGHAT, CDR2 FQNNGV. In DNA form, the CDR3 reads TGTGCCAGCAGCTTCGAAACTAGCGGGACAACAGTCGCCTACGAGCAGTACTTC. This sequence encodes CASSFETSGTTVAYEQYF.

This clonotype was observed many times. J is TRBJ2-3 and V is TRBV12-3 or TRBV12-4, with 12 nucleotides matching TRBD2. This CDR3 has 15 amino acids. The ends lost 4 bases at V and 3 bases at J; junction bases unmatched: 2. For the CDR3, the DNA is TGTGCCAGCAGTTCTACTAGCGGGAGGACAGATACGCAGTATTTT. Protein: CASSSTSGRTDTQYF.

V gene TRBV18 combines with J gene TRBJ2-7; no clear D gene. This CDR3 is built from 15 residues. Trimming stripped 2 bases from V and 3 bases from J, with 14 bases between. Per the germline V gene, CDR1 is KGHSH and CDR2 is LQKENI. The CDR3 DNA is TGTGCCAGCTCACCAGGGGTAGATGGGTACTACGAGCAGTACTTC. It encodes CASSPGVDGYYEQYF.

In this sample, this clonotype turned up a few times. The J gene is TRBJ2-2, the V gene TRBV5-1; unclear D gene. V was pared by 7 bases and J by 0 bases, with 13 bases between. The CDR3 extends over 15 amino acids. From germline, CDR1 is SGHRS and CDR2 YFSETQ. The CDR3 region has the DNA TGCGCCAGCGCCCCCGAGGTAACGAACACCGGGGAGCTGTTTTTT. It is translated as CASAPEVTNTGELFF.

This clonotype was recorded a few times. CDR3 sequence reads: CASSSLSERFGQPQHF. The CDR3 DNA is TGTGCCAGCAGTTCCCTCTCGGAAAGGTTTGGACAGCCCCAGCATTTT. The chain has TRBV28 and TRBJ1-5; D is unresolved. V lost 4 bases, J lost 7 bases, and 20 bases lay in between. This CDR3 spans 16 amino acids. Germline V gene data show CDR1 as MDHEN and CDR2 as SYDVKM.

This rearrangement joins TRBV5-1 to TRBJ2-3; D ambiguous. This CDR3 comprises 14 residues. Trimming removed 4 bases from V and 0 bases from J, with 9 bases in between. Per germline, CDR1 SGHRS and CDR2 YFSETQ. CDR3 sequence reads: CASSAALSTDTQYF. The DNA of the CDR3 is TGCGCCAGCAGCGCGGCCCTAAGCACAGATACGCAGTATTTT.

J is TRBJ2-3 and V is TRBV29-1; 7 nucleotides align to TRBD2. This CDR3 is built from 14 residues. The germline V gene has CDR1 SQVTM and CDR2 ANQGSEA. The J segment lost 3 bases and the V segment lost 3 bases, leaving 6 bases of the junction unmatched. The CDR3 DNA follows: TGCAGCGTTGACCGCGGGAGAGGAACAGATACGCAGTATTTT. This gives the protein CSVDRGRGTDTQYF.

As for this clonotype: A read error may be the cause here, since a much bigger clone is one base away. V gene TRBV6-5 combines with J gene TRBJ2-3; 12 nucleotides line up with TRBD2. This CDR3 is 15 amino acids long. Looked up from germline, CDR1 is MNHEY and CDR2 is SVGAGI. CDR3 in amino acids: CAGSYPSGRADTQYF. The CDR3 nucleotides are TGTGCCGGCAGTTACCCTAGCGGGAGGGCCGATACGCAGTATTTT.

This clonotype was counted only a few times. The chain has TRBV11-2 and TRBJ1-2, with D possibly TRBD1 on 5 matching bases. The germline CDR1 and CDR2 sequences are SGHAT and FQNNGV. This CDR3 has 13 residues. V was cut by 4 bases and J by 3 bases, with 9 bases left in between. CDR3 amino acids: CASSSPGHYGYTF. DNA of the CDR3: TGTGCCAGCAGCTCCCCGGGACACTATGGCTACACCTTC.

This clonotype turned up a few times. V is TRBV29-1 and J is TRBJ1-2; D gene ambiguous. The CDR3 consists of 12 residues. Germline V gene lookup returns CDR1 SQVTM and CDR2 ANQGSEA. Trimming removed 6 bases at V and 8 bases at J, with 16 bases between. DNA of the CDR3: TGCAGCGTCCTCGAGCGGGGTGGAGGCTACACCTTC. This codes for CSVLERGGGYTF.

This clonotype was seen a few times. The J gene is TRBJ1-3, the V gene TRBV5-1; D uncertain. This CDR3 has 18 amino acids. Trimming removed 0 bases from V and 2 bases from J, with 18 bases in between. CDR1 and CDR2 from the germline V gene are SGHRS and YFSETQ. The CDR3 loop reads CASSLGILGQAPGNTIYF. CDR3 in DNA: TGCGCCAGCAGCTTGGGTATTCTAGGGCAGGCGCCTGGAAACACCATATATTTT.